The 22 T cell receptor beta chains given below trace back to one sample, sequenced in a study of Tregs in tolerant kidney transplant recipients (dated by TCRdb to about 2019). The sample's time point, from its label and the paper: 6 months after combined kidney and bone marrow transplant. The transplants used related donors with nonmyeloablative bone marrow transplantation, and mixed chimerism in the human trials was transient. Library preparation was by the immunoSEQ multiplex PCR assay. TCRdb stores this immuneACCESS table with in-frame sequences only. Part of the clones is absent; in the studies checked, under half of the shortfall reflects unresolved V genes, and no reason is known for the rest. This sample lists about 64,000 clones; approximately 87% were detected once. The ten largest account for more than 3% of the sample. Here the sequenced sample was CD4+ T cells from blood (PBMCs), taken 6 months after the transplant. Receptors were obtained from a human patient who received a combined kidney and bone marrow transplant. Some T cells may derive from the graft donor when a transplant has been performed.

A few counts support this clone. The V call is TRBV6-5, the J call TRBJ1-1; D is perhaps TRBD1 (5 bases). The ends were cut back, 5 bases at V and 5 bases at J, with 6 bases in the middle. The CDR3 length is 11 residues. In germline, CDR1 is MNHEY, CDR2 SVGAGI. DNA of the CDR3: TGTGCCAGCAGTCAGGGAACTGAAGCTTTCTTT. Protein: CASSQGTEAFF.

The V call is TRBV18, the J call TRBJ2-5, with 12 bases matching TRBD2. The CDR3 sequence is 15 residues long. CDR1 and CDR2 from the germline V gene are KGHSH and LQKENI. Losses at the gene ends were 4 bases for V and 5 bases for J; bases not matched to a gene: 5. The CDR3 protein is CASSLGLAGRETQYF. The CDR3 nucleotides are TGTGCCAGCTCACTGGGACTAGCGGGTCGTGAGACCCAGTACTTC.

This chain connects TRBV10-3 to TRBJ2-5; no firm D call. The CDR3 extends over 15 amino acids. V was trimmed by 0 bases and J by 2 bases, leaving 10 bases between them. Per germline, CDR1 ENHRY and CDR2 SYGVKD. The CDR3 spells CAISESNSLQETQYF. For the CDR3, the DNA is TGTGCCATCAGTGAGTCGAACAGCTTGCAAGAGACCCAGTACTTC.

This clone was counted once. The chain carries TRBV5-1 and TRBJ2-3; D may be TRBD2 (5 bases). V was clipped by 0 bases and J by 5 bases, with 16 bases between them. This CDR3 is built from 16 residues. Germline values: CDR1 SGHRS, CDR2 YFSETQ. CDR3 residues: CASSLGATTRGDTQYF. CDR3 DNA: TGCGCCAGCAGCTTGGGGGCGACTACCAGAGGAGATACGCAGTATTTT.

V is TRBV27 and J is TRBJ2-7; 10 nucleotides match TRBD1. Per germline, CDR1 MNHEY and CDR2 SMNVEV (reference sequence). The ends lost 0 bases at V and 4 bases at J; junction bases unmatched: 0. CDR3 length: 14 amino acids. This CDR3 reads CASSLSDRGYEQYF. Written as DNA, the CDR3 is TGTGCCAGCAGTTTATCGGACAGGGGGTACGAGCAGTACTTC.

The gene calls are TRBV9 and TRBJ1-1; D unclear. V was clipped by 1 base and J by 1 base, with 5 bases between them. The CDR3 has 13 amino acids. Germline-derived CDR1 and CDR2 are SGDLS and YYNGEE. CDR3 nucleotide sequence: TGTGCCAGCAGCGTATCCCGGAACACTGAAGCTTTCTTT. Amino acid sequence: CASSVSRNTEAFF.

The chain uses TRBV29-1 and TRBJ2-7, with D perhaps TRBD1 (6 bases). Germline V gene lookup returns CDR1 SQVTM and CDR2 ANQGSEA. CDR3 length: 13 residues. The germline V and J ends were trimmed by 6 bases and 8 bases, with 20 bases remaining between them. CDR3 in amino acids: CSVRDTMATKQYF. CDR3 coding DNA: TGCAGCGTCCGGGACACCATGGCTACGAAGCAGTACTTC.

CDR3 in amino acids: CASSQLSGTGGYEQYF. The CDR3, as DNA: TGTGCCAGCAGCCAACTCTCCGGGACAGGGGGCTACGAGCAGTACTTC. The V call is TRBV4-2, the J call TRBJ2-7, with 11 bases identical to TRBD1. J lost 3 bases, V lost 2 bases, and 6 bases had no gene match. Per the germline V gene, CDR1 is LGHNA and CDR2 is YNFKEQ. This CDR3 is built from 16 residues.

The chain combines TRBV5-8 with TRBJ2-5, with 8 bases that match TRBD2. Germline lookup yields CDR1 SGHTS and CDR2 YDEGEE. This CDR3 region has 14 residues. Germline trimming cut 2 bases from V and 3 bases from J; bases unmatched to any gene: 3. The CDR3 region is CASSFWREEETQYF. Here the CDR3 DNA reads TGTGCCAGCAGCTTTTGGCGGGAGGAAGAGACCCAGTACTTC.

The J gene is TRBJ1-6, the V gene TRBV19, with TRBD1 identical over 7 bases. CDR3 length: 16 amino acids. The V and J ends lost 4 bases and 6 bases, in that order; junction bases with no gene match: 9. The germline V gene encodes CDR1 LNHDA and CDR2 SQIVND (reference sequence). CDR3 in DNA: TGTGCCAGTAGTAACGGAGGGGGCGCAGGTAATTCACCCCTCCACTTT. Translated, it gives CASSNGGGAGNSPLHF.

Turning to this clone: At one of its ends the junction is not consistent with the germline gene, which may arise from a read error. Other DNA sequences in the sample encode the same CDR3. V gene TRBV5-4 combines with J gene TRBJ1-4; weak D call: TRBD1 (6 bases). Germline V gene lookup returns CDR1 SGHNT and CDR2 YYREEE (reference sequence). The CDR3 loop spans 14 amino acids. This CDR3 reads CASSLDRFQGKLFF. The CDR3 DNA sequence: TGCGCCAGCAGCCTTGACAGGTTCCAAGGAAAACTGTTTTTT.

The chain employs TRBV9 and TRBJ1-2; D gene unclear. Trimming removed 6 bases at V and 7 bases at J, with 16 bases between. The CDR3 has 13 residues. Germline V gives CDR1 SGDLS, CDR2 YYNGEE. CDR3 loop: CASTKDQAGGYTF. CDR3 in DNA: TGTGCCAGCACCAAGGATCAAGCGGGTGGCTACACCTTC.

The chain employs TRBV21-1 and TRBJ2-1; TRBD2 is taken as the D call from the table, unchecked against the DNA. TRBV21-1 is deemed a pseudogene. This CDR3 is 15 amino acids long. In nucleotides, the CDR3 is TGTGCCAGCAGGAATAGCGGGAGTGGGTACAATGAGCAGTTCTTC. It encodes CASRNSGSGYNEQFF.

V gene TRBV5-4 combines with J gene TRBJ2-5; 7 bases align to TRBD1. This CDR3 has 14 residues. Per the germline V gene, CDR1 is SGHNT and CDR2 is YYREEE (reference sequence). Trimming at V came to 0 bases and at J to 5 bases, leaving 4 bases not matched to a gene. CDR3 protein: CASSLEGAGETQYF. The CDR3 DNA reads TGTGCCAGCAGCTTGGAGGGGGCTGGGGAGACCCAGTACTTC.

This chain joins TRBV11-3 and TRBJ2-7, with 7 bases that match TRBD2. The CDR3 extends over 15 amino acids. Trimming removed 5 bases from V and 3 bases from J; junction bases left unmatched: 10. Germline V gives CDR1 SGHNT, CDR2 YENEEA. CDR3: CASSPKAGVGYEQYF. CDR3 in DNA: TGTGCCAGCAGCCCCAAGGCGGGAGTAGGCTACGAGCAGTACTTC.

The V gene is TRBV6-1, the J gene TRBJ2-1; 12 nucleotides align to TRBD2. J lost 6 bases, V lost 8 bases, and 8 bases had no gene match. The CDR3 runs to 15 residues. Germline V gene lookup returns CDR1 MNHNS and CDR2 SASEGT. The CDR3 here is CASGGLAGTANEQFF. CDR3 nucleotide sequence: TGTGCCAGCGGCGGACTAGCGGGGACGGCCAATGAGCAGTTCTTC.

This clone was seen only a few times. V usage is TRBV4-3 and J usage is TRBJ2-3; D uncertain. CDR3 size: 14 residues. V shed 4 bases and J shed 2 bases, with 10 bases lying between them. From germline, CDR1 is LGHNA and CDR2 YSLEER. DNA for the CDR3: TGCGCCAGCAGCCCGACTGGAATCACAGATACGCAGTATTTT. It is translated as CASSPTGITDTQYF.

The chain uses TRBV7-8 and TRBJ1-5, with no clear D. The germline gives CDR1 SGHVS, CDR2 FQNEAQ. The CDR3 spans 15 residues. Trimming stripped 0 bases from V and 2 bases from J, with 8 bases between. CDR3 in amino acids: CASSLAQARNQPQHF. In nucleotides, the CDR3 is TGTGCCAGCAGCTTAGCTCAGGCCCGCAATCAGCCCCAGCATTTT.

This sequence joins TRBV6-1 and TRBJ1-2; tentative D call: TRBD1 (5 bases). The CDR3 runs 14 residues. Germline CDR1 MNHNS, CDR2 SASEGT. Trimming cost V 2 bases and J 2 bases, with 9 bases left between them. The CDR3 loop reads CASSENGANYGYTF. The CDR3, as DNA: TGTGCCAGCAGTGAAAATGGGGCCAACTATGGCTACACCTTC.

The chain joins TRBV29-1 to TRBJ1-2; D is unresolved. CDR1 is SQVTM, CDR2 ANQGSEA, per germline. The CDR3 contains 12 residues. Trimming cost V 6 bases and J 0 bases, with 8 bases left between them. CDR3 nucleotides: TGCAGCGTGGACGGGACTAACTATGGCTACACCTTC. The encoded protein is CSVDGTNYGYTF.

There are a few counts of this clone. This chain links TRBV2 with TRBJ2-2; 7 positions match TRBD2. The germline V gene encodes CDR1 SNHLY and CDR2 FYNNEI. The CDR3 is made up of 17 amino acids. The V and J ends lost 6 bases and 7 bases, in that order; junction bases with no gene match: 17. The CDR3: CASRGGVSGGISGELFF. CDR3 nucleotides: TGTGCCAGCAGGGGGGGGGTCTCAGGAGGAATAAGCGGGGAGCTGTTTTTT.

This chain uses TRBV9 with TRBJ1-2; 9 bases line up with TRBD1. This CDR3 comprises 13 residues. CDR1 is SGDLS, CDR2 YYNGEE, per germline. The trim removed 2 bases at V and 7 bases at J, leaving 3 bases unmatched. For the CDR3, the DNA is TGTGCCAGCAGCGTCGGGACAGGGCTTGGCTACACCTTC. Encoded protein: CASSVGTGLGYTF.